The text below deals with one TCR beta chain. The entry originates in a study of blood T cell repertoires in COVID-19. This CDR3 region has 15 residues. The V gene lost 1 base and the J gene lost 6 bases, with 13 bases spanning the gap. CDR1 is SEHNR and CDR2 is FQNEAQ in the germline V gene (reference sequence). The assay was immunoSEQ multiplex PCR, and TCRdb's table has in-frame clones only and misses some. The sample shows about 140,000 clones, just under 90% of them seen only once. This rearrangement joins TRBV7-9 to TRBJ2-1; D gene unclear. Material: peripheral blood. The receptor comes from a woman between 35 and 50 years old with acute or convalescent COVID-19. The CDR3 here is CASSLEVAPSNEQFF. The DNA for the CDR3 is TGTGCCAGCAGCTTAGAGGTAGCCCCCAGCAATGAGCAGTTCTTC.